This record looks at one T cell receptor beta chain sequence and its context. Its antigen is undetermined. The ViraFEST assay expanded antigen-specific CD4+ T cells with viral peptide pools before sequencing. Following culture for approximately ten days, CD4+ T cells were isolated. The vaccine recipients had no prior SARS-CoV-2 infection, with negative nucleocapsid antibodies. For each well, two million PBMC were cultured with about 10 IU/ml IL-2 and roughly 10 ug/ml peptides. This specimen belongs to a study of vaccination effects on CD4 cells after COVID-19. General study findings and limits: Healthy vaccinees' vaccine-induced clones included only 1 of 255 cross-reacting with common cold coronaviruses. Small numbers of convalescent patients limited the study. It also lacked early post-infection timepoints.

TCRdb's copy holds only in-frame clones and misses some; the assay was immunoSEQ multiplex PCR. Of 71,000 or so clones in the sample, approximately 70% were seen once. The CDR3 is 13 residues long. Germline V CDR1 and CDR2: PRHDT, FYEKMQ (reference sequence). V was shortened by 6 bases and J by 9 bases, with 15 bases between the two germline ends. The chain carries TRBV13 and TRBJ2-1; D might be TRBD2 (6 bases). This clonotype originated in a human donor who received a COVID-19 vaccine. Sample: CD4+ T cells from PBMCs cultured with HCoV-OC43 spike peptides, taken before COVID-19 vaccination. The subset here: HCoV-OC43 spike overlapping peptide pool stimulation. CDR3 region: CASSRSGRGEQFF. In DNA, the CDR3 is TGTGCCAGCAGTCGTAGCGGAAGGGGTGAGCAGTTCTTC.